Here is one T cell receptor (beta chain) with its context. V shed 4 bases and J shed 5 bases, with 15 bases lying between them. Germline values: CDR1 SEHNR, CDR2 FQNEAQ (reference sequence). This CDR3 contains 15 residues. Authors' processing steps: Estimation of nucleated cell counts was performed using reference gene primer amplification. Profiled with immunoSEQ multiplex PCR; TCRdb holds only in-frame clones, not every one. V and J calls and clone size are those listed in that table; D and trimming were worked out from the DNA. Counted here are some 68,000 clones, about 90% occurring once; the ten biggest clones make up 2% to 2.5%. The data were taken from a study of blood T cell repertoires in COVID-19. The overall study: The United States, Italy and Spain supplied acute and convalescent COVID-19 samples. PBMCs, B-cell-depleted T cells, or T cells provided the cDNA or gDNA that made up the material.

The origin of this receptor is a human donor in a cohort sampled during active COVID-19. The chain is built from TRBV7-9 and TRBJ2-1; the D gene is possibly TRBD1 (6 bases). Input material: peripheral blood. CDR3 nucleotide sequence: TGTGCCAGCAGCTCACTCAGGGGTCCCAACAATGAGCAGTTCTTC. This codes for CASSSLRGPNNEQFF.